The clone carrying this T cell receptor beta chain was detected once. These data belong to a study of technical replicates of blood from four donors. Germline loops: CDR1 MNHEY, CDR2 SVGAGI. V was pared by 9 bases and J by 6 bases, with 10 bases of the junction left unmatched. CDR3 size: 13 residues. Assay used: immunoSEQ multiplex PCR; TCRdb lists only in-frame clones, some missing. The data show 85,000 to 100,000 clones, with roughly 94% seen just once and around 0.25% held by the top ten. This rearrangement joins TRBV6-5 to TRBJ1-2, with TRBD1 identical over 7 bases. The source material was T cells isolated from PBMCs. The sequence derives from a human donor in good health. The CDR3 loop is CASSTGADNGYTF. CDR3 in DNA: TGTGCCAGTAGTACAGGGGCGGACAATGGCTACACCTTC.